This is a list of T cell receptor beta chains from one sample in a study of shared T cell receptors in the human thymus. This table comes from immunoSEQ multiplex PCR, and its TCRdb copy is limited to in-frame clones, with some not included. The sample contains more than 550,000 clones, around 87% of which appear only once. These data were likewise used in another study, on human thymus T cells.

The material sequenced was thymocytes. All receptors derive from a boy under three years old with a congenital heart defect. The conserved cysteine and the conserved F or W are not part of the CDR3 here. Rows give clone size only sometimes, using once, few, many, or a class for an expanded clone.

J gene: TRBJ2-7; CDR3 length: 13; V gene: TRBV5-1; clone size: .; CDR3 protein: ASSLKGALFYEQY
J gene: TRBJ1-5; CDR3 length: 14; V gene: TRBV7-8; clone size: .; CDR3 protein: ASSQGQGENNQPQH
J gene: TRBJ2-3; CDR3 length: 13; V gene: TRBV7-8; clone size: .; CDR3 protein: ASSSPPESTDTQY
J gene: TRBJ2-5; CDR3 length: 14; V gene: TRBV19; clone size: .; CDR3 protein: ASSMGGGRGQETQY
J gene: TRBJ2-2; CDR3 length: 17; V gene: TRBV4-1; clone size: .; CDR3 protein: ASSQEPRRGGSNTGELF
J gene: TRBJ1-4; CDR3 length: 13; V gene: TRBV14; clone size: .; CDR3 protein: ASSQRRGLDEKLF
J gene: TRBJ2-1; CDR3 length: 9; V gene: TRBV20-1; clone size: .; CDR3 protein: SARTNNEQF
J gene: TRBJ1-1; CDR3 length: 13; V gene: TRBV5-4; clone size: .; CDR3 protein: ASSSLGGRGTEAF
J gene: TRBJ1-5; CDR3 length: 13; V gene: TRBV11-2; clone size: .; CDR3 protein: ASSLEQGVNQPQH
J gene: TRBJ1-4; CDR3 length: 9; V gene: TRBV20-1; clone size: .; CDR3 protein: SAQAVEKLF
J gene: TRBJ1-1; CDR3 length: 13; V gene: TRBV14; clone size: .; CDR3 protein: ASSQGGSLDTEAF
J gene: TRBJ1-5; CDR3 length: 13; V gene: TRBV4-3; clone size: .; CDR3 protein: ASSQDVISNQPQH
J gene: TRBJ2-7; CDR3 length: 14; V gene: TRBV12-5; clone size: .; CDR3 protein: ASGLARAPPSLEQY
J gene: TRBJ1-6; CDR3 length: 13; V gene: TRBV6-5; clone size: .; CDR3 protein: ASSYSQVYLSPLH
J gene: TRBJ2-4; CDR3 length: 13; V gene: TRBV30; clone size: few; CDR3 protein: AWGRDSQAKNIQY
J gene: TRBJ2-1; CDR3 length: 13; V gene: TRBV25-1; clone size: .; CDR3 protein: ASSGTSGGLREQF
J gene: TRBJ2-7; CDR3 length: 14; V gene: TRBV5-6; clone size: once; CDR3 protein: ASSSYPGGWVYEQY
J gene: TRBJ2-3; CDR3 length: 12; V gene: TRBV2; clone size: .; CDR3 protein: ASSLVPITDTQY
J gene: TRBJ1-1; CDR3 length: 11; V gene: TRBV6-5; clone size: .; CDR3 protein: ASSYFRRGEAF
J gene: TRBJ1-2; CDR3 length: 13; V gene: TRBV5-4; clone size: .; CDR3 protein: ASSLADRRNYGYT
J gene: TRBJ2-7; CDR3 length: 13; V gene: TRBV28; clone size: .; CDR3 protein: ASSLNQEQTYEQY
J gene: TRBJ1-2; CDR3 length: 15; V gene: TRBV4-1; clone size: once; CDR3 protein: ASSLSRAGGALYGYT
J gene: TRBJ1-1; CDR3 length: 15; V gene: TRBV11-3; clone size: once; CDR3 protein: ASSPPRTTGDDTEAF
J gene: TRBJ2-5; CDR3 length: 11; V gene: TRBV28; clone size: .; CDR3 protein: ASSLGGGGTQY
J gene: TRBJ2-7; CDR3 length: 15; V gene: TRBV28; clone size: .; CDR3 protein: ASSSYSGTSPSYEQY
J gene: TRBJ2-7; CDR3 length: 12; V gene: TRBV11-2; clone size: .; CDR3 protein: ASSLVTAGYEQY
J gene: TRBJ1-5; CDR3 length: 11; V gene: TRBV28; clone size: .; CDR3 protein: ASSPKRGQPQH
J gene: TRBJ2-3; CDR3 length: 10; V gene: TRBV19; clone size: once; CDR3 protein: ASSHLEDTQY
J gene: TRBJ2-5; CDR3 length: 11; V gene: TRBV5-1; clone size: .; CDR3 protein: ASSSGPGETQY
J gene: TRBJ2-1; CDR3 length: 14; V gene: TRBV7-9; clone size: .; CDR3 protein: ASSLAPSGYYNEQF
J gene: TRBJ2-7; CDR3 length: 13; V gene: TRBV11-1; clone size: .; CDR3 protein: ASRYRTERIYEQY
J gene: TRBJ1-1; CDR3 length: 11; V gene: TRBV25-1; clone size: .; CDR3 protein: ASSERQDAEAF
J gene: TRBJ2-3; CDR3 length: 13; V gene: TRBV5-6; clone size: .; CDR3 protein: ASSFSAVSTDTQY
J gene: TRBJ1-2; CDR3 length: 12; V gene: TRBV2; clone size: .; CDR3 protein: ASRERGGTFGYT
J gene: TRBJ1-6; CDR3 length: 13; V gene: TRBV4-1; clone size: .; CDR3 protein: ASSHPGQAYSPLH
J gene: TRBJ1-2; CDR3 length: 16; V gene: TRBV4-2; clone size: .; CDR3 protein: ASSQVTGTGSVNYGYT
J gene: TRBJ2-3; CDR3 length: 13; V gene: TRBV5-4; clone size: .; CDR3 protein: ASSWQGIPTDTQY
J gene: TRBJ2-7; CDR3 length: 13; V gene: TRBV28; clone size: .; CDR3 protein: ASSLLLYTNYEQY
J gene: TRBJ2-7; CDR3 length: 10; V gene: TRBV5-8; clone size: .; CDR3 protein: ASQDIRDEQY
J gene: TRBJ2-7; CDR3 length: 17; V gene: TRBV27; clone size: .; CDR3 protein: ASSLRGTSGRAGLYEQY